This T cell receptor (beta chain) is drawn from a study of technical replicates of blood from several donors. The germline CDR1 and CDR2 sequences are LGHNA and YNFKEQ. The CDR3 is 14 residues long. The V end was cut by 0 bases, the J end by 4 bases, with 9 bases between. TCRdb keeps only in-frame clones here, not all; method: immunoSEQ multiplex PCR. The sample shows nearly 80,000 clones, around 96% of them seen only once. The clonotype was recovered from a human donor in good health. Sequenced: T cells isolated from PBMCs. The rearrangement uses TRBV4-2 and TRBJ1-2; the D is unclear. The CDR3: CASSQESGPYGYTF. As DNA, the CDR3 is TGTGCCAGCAGCCAAGAAAGCGGCCCCTATGGCTACACCTTC.